This paragraph reports one T cell receptor (beta chain). Its antigen is as yet unknown. The data stem from a study of cytomegalovirus exposure and HLA in healthy donors. Study-level background: Earlier findings included roughly 120 million unique TCR beta sequences obtained from about 170 million T cells. Findings and limits, study-wide: Analysis was carried out at a later point, and it linked a missense DCLRE1C variant to TCR beta V- and J-gene trimming. CMV serostatus alone was available as immune exposure information.

With 60 Vbeta and 13 Jbeta primers, the PCR was carried out. Some clones are missing from TCRdb's copy, which holds only in-frame ones; the method was immunoSEQ multiplex PCR. Recorded here are some 120,000 clones; the top ten clones represent 3.7%. The donors gave bone marrow, and they were healthy. The CDR3 is made up of 15 amino acids. With 3 bases removed from V and 2 bases from J, the gap between germline ends came to 14 bases. Germline V gives CDR1 LGHNA, CDR2 YSLEER. Sequenced input: PBMCs. The rearrangement links TRBV4-3 to TRBJ2-7, with D perhaps TRBD2 (6 bases). This TCR came from a man aged 30 to 39 in good health and CMV-seronegative. The CDR3 nucleotides are TGCGCCAGCAGCCAGCTAGCGTCCCCCCCCTACGAGCAGTACTTC. It specifies CASSQLASPPYEQYF.